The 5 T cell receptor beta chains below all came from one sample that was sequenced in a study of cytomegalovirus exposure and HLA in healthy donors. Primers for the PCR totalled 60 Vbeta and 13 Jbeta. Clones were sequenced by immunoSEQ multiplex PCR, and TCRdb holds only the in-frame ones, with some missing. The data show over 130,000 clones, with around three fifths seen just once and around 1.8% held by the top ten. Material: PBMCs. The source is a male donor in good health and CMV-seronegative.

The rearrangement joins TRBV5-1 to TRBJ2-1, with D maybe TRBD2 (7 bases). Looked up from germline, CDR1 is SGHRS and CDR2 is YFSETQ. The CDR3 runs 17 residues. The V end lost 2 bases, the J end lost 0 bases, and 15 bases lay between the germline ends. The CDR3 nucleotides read TGCGCCAGCAGCTTAGGGAGTGGGGGGGCCTCCTACAATGAGCAGTTCTTC. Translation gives CASSLGSGGASYNEQFF. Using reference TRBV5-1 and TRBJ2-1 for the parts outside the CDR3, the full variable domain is KAGVTQTPRYLIKTRGQQVTLSCSPISGHRSVSWYQQTPGQGLQFLFEYFSETQRNKGNFPGRFSGRQFSNSRSEMNVSTLELGDSALYLCASSLGSGGASYNEQFFGPGTRLTVL.

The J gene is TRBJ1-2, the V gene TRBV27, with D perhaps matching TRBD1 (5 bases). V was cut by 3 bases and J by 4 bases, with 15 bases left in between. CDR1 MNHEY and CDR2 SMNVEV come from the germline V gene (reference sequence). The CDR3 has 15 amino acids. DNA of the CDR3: TGTGCCAGCAGTTTTCCGCCGACAGTCTTCTATGGCTACACCTTC. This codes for CASSFPPTVFYGYTF.

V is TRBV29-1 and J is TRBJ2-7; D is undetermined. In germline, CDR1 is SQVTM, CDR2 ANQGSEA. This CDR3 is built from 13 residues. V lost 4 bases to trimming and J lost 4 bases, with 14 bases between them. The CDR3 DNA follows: TGCAGCGTTGTTCAGCCCACTAATTACGAGCAGTACTTC. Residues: CSVVQPTNYEQYF.

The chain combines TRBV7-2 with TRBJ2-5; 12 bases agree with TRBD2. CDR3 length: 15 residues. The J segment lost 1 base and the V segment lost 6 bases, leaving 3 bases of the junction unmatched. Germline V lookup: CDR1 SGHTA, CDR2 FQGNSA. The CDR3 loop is CASRRLAGVQETQYF. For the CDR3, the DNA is TGTGCCAGCAGACGACTAGCGGGGGTCCAAGAGACCCAGTACTTC.

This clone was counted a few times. In DNA, the CDR3 is TGCGCCAGCAGCTCCCGACAGGGGGCAGGAGGTGGCTACACCTTC. Its protein is CASSSRQGAGGGYTF. The V and J genes are TRBV5-1 and TRBJ1-2; TRBD1 matches at 10 bases. The ends lost 3 bases at V and 7 bases at J; junction bases unmatched: 9. The CDR3 totals 15 residues. Per the germline V gene, CDR1 is SGHRS and CDR2 is YFSETQ.